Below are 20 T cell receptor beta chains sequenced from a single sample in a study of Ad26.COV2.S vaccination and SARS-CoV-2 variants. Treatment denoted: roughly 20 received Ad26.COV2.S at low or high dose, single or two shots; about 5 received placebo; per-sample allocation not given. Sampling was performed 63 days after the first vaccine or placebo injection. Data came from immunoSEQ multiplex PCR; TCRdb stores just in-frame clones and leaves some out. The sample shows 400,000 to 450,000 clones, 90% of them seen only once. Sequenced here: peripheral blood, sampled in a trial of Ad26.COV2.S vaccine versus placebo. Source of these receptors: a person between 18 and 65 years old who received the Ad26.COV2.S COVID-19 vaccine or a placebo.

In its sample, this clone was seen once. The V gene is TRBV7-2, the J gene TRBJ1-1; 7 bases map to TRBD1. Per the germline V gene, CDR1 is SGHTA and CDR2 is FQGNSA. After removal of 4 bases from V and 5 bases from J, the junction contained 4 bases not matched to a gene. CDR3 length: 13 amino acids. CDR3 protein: CASSSGGHTEAFF. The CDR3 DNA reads TGTGCCAGCAGCTCAGGGGGTCATACTGAAGCTTTCTTT.

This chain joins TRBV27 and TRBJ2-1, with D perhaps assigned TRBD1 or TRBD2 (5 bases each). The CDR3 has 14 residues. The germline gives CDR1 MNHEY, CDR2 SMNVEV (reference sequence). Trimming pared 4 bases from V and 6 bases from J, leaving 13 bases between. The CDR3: CASSSPGPRNEQFF. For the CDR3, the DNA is TGTGCCAGCAGTTCACCGGGACCACGCAATGAGCAGTTCTTC.

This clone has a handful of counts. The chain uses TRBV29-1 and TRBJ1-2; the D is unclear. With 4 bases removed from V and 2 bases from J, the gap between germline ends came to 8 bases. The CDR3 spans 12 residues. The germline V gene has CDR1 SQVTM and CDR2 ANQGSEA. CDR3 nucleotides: TGCAGCGTTGGCGGGCAGAACTATGGCTACACCTTC. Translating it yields CSVGGQNYGYTF.

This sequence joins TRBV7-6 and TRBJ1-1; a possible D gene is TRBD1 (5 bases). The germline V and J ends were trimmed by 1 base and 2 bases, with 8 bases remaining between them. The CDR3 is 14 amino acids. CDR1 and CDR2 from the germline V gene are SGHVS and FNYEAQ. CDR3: CASSLVTGNTEAFF. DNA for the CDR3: TGTGCCAGCAGCTTAGTCACAGGCAACACTGAAGCTTTCTTT.

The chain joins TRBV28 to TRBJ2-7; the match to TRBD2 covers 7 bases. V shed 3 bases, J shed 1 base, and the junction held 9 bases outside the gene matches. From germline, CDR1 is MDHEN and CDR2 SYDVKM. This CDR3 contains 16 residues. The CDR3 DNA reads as TGTGCCAGCAGTTTGGGAGGGGCGGGACGGTCCTACGAGCAGTACTTC. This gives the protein CASSLGGAGRSYEQYF.

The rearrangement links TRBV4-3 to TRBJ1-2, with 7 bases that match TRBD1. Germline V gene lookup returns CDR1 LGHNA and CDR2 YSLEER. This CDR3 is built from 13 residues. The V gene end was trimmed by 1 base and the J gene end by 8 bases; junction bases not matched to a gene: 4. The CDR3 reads CASSQATGYGYTF. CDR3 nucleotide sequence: TGCGCCAGCAGCCAAGCGACAGGGTACGGCTACACCTTC.

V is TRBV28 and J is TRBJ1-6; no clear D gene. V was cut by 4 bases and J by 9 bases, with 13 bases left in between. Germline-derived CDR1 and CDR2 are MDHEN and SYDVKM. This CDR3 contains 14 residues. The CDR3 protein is CASSSPGRASPLHF. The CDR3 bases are TGTGCCAGCAGTTCCCCCGGACGGGCTTCACCCCTCCACTTT. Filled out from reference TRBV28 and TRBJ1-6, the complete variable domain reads DVKVTQSSRYLVKRTGEKVFLECVQDMDHENMFWYRQDPGLGLRLIYFSYDVKMKEKGDIPEGYSVSREKKERFSLILESASTNQTSMYLCASSSPGRASPLHFGNGTRLTVT.

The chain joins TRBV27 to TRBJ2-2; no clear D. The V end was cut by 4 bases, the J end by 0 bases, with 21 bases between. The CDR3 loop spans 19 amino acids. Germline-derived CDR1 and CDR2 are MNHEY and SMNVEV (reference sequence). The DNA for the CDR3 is TGTGCCAGCAGTTCCCAACCGGGCAGGCTAAACGCGAACACCGGGGAGCTGTTTTTT. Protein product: CASSSQPGRLNANTGELFF.

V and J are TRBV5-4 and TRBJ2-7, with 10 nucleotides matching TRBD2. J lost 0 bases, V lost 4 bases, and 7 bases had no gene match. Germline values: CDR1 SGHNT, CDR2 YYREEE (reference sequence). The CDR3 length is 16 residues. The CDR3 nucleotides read TGTGCCAGCAGCCCCTGGACTAGCGGTTCCTCCTACGAGCAGTACTTC. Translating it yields CASSPWTSGSSYEQYF.

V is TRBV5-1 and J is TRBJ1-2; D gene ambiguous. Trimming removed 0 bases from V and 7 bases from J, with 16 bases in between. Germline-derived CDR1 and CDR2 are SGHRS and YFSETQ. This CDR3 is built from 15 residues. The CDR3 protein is CASSLGSGWSSGYTF. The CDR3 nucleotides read TGCGCCAGCAGCTTGGGGTCAGGATGGTCATCTGGCTACACCTTC.

CDR3 in DNA: TGTGCCAGCAGTTTTCTTGACACCAGCGAGCAGTACTTC. Its translation: CASSFLDTSEQYF. V and J are TRBV12-3 or TRBV12-4 and TRBJ2-7; D not certain. The V end lost 3 bases, the J end lost 6 bases, and 12 bases lay between the germline ends. The CDR3 loop spans 13 amino acids.

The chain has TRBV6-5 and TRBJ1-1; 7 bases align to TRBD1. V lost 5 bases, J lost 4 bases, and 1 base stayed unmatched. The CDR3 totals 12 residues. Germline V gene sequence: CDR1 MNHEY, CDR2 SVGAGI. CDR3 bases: TGTGCCAGCAGTCAGGGGGGCACTGAAGCTTTCTTT. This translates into CASSQGGTEAFF.

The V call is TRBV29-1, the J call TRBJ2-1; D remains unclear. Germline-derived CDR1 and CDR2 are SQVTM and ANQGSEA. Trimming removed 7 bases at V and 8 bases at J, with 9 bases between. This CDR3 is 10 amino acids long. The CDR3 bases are TGCAGCGCCGTCAGTCATGAGCAGTTCTTC. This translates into CSAVSHEQFF.

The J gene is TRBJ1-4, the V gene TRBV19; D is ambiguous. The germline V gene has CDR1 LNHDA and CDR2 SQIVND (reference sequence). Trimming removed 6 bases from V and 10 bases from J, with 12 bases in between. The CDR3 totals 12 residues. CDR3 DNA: TGTGCCAGTAGCCTCGACCGGCGAAAACTGTTTTTT. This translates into CASSLDRRKLFF.

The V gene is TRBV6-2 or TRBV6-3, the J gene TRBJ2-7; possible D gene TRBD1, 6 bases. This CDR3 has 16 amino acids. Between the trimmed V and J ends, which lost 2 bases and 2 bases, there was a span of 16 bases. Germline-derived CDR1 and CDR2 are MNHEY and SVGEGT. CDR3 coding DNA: TGTGCCAGCAGTTACAGTAGGGGGTTGGACCCCTACGAGCAGTACTTC. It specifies CASSYSRGLDPYEQYF.

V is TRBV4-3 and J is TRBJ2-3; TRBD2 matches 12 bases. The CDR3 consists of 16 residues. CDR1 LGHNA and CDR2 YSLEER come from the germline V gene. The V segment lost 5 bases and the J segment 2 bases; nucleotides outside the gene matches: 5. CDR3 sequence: CASSRRTSGNTDTQYF. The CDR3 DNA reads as TGCGCCAGCAGCAGAAGGACTAGCGGGAACACAGATACGCAGTATTTT.

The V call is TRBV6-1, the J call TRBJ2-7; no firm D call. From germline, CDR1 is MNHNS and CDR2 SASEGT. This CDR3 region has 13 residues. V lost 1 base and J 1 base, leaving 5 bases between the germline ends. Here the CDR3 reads CASSEGGSYEQYF. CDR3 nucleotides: TGTGCCAGCAGTGAAGGGGGTTCCTACGAGCAGTACTTC.

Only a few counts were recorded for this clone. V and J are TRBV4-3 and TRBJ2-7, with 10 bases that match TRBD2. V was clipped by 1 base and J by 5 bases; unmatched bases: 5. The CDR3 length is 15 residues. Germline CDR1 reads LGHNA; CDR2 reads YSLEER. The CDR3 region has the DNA TGCGCCAGCAGCCAAGGAGCGGGAGGGCCCCACGAGCAGTACTTC. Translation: CASSQGAGGPHEQYF.

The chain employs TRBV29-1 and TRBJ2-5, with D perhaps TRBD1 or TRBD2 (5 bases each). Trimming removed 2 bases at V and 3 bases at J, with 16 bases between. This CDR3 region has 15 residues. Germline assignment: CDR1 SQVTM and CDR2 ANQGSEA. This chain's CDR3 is CSVEREGFLEETQYF. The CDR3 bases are TGCAGCGTTGAAAGAGAGGGGTTTTTGGAAGAGACCCAGTACTTC.

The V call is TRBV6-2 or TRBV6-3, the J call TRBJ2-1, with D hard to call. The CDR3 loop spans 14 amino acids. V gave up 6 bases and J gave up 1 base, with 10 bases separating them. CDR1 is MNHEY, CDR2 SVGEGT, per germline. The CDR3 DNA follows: TGTGCCAGCAGCCTGTTGGGATCCTACAATGAGCAGTTCTTC. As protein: CASSLLGSYNEQFF.